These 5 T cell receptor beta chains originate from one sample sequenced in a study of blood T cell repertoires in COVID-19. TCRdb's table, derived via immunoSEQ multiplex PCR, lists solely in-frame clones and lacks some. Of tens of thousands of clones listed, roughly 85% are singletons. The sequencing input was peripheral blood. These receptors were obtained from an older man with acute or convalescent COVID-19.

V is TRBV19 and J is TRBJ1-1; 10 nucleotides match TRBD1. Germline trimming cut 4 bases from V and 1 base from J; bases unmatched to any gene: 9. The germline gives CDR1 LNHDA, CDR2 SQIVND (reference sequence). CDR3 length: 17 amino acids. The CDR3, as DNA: TGTGCCAGTAGTAATTTCGACAGGGGGCGGTCGAACACTGAAGCTTTCTTT. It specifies CASSNFDRGRSNTEAFF.

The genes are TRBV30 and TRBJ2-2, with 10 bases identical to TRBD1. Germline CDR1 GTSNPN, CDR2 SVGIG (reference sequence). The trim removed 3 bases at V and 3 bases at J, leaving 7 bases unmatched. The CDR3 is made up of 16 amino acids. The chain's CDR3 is CAWSGDRGMYTGELFF. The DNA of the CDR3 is TGTGCCTGGAGCGGGGACAGGGGCATGTACACCGGGGAGCTGTTTTTT.

The CDR3 is CASSQEFWNTEAFF. As DNA, the CDR3 is TGTGCCAGCAGCCAAGAATTCTGGAACACTGAAGCTTTCTTT. This chain links TRBV3-1 (or the pseudogene TRBV3-2) with TRBJ1-1; the D is unclear. V was trimmed by 0 bases and J by 1 base, leaving 6 bases between them. The CDR3 contains 14 residues. Per germline, CDR1 LGHDT and CDR2 YNNKEL (reference sequence).

The CDR3 loop is CASSFDRTQVKAEAFF. As DNA, the CDR3 is TGTGCCAGCAGTTTCGACAGAACGCAGGTTAAGGCTGAAGCTTTCTTT. The chain is built from TRBV27 and TRBJ1-1, with TRBD1 as a possible D gene (5 bases). The CDR3 extends over 16 amino acids. The germline gives CDR1 MNHEY, CDR2 SMNVEV (reference sequence). V shed 3 bases and J shed 6 bases, with 20 bases lying between them.

CDR3 DNA sequence: TGCGCCAGCAGCCGACTAGCGGAAACAGATACGCAGTATTTT. As protein: CASSRLAETDTQYF. This chain joins TRBV5-1 and TRBJ2-3, with TRBD2 matching 9 bases. V gave up 4 bases and J gave up 3 bases; unmatched junction bases: 3. This CDR3 spans 14 amino acids. The germline V gene has CDR1 SGHRS and CDR2 YFSETQ.